These T cell receptor beta chains were read from a single sample in a study of shared T cell receptors in the human thymus. Measured with immunoSEQ multiplex PCR; TCRdb has only the in-frame clones, and not every one. This table holds over 650,000 clones, around 87% found once. These data also featured in a second study, about human thymus T cells.

Material: thymocytes. Every receptor here comes from a boy under two years old with a congenital heart defect. CDR3s include the opening cysteine and the closing phenylalanine or tryptophan. The order of the fields is V gene, J gene, CDR3 protein.

V: TRBV10-2
J: TRBJ2-1
CDR3: CASSESRGREQFF

V: TRBV11-2
J: TRBJ2-1
CDR3: CASSLAKTKGGNEQFF

V: TRBV30
J: TRBJ1-2
CDR3: CAWSVLLPYGYTF

V: TRBV29-1
J: TRBJ1-5
CDR3: CSVGGRDSNQPQHF

V: TRBV7-2
J: TRBJ2-2
CDR3: CASSATSGTGELFF

V: TRBV6-1
J: TRBJ1-1
CDR3: CASTRTGKNTEAFF

V: TRBV28
J: TRBJ2-1
CDR3: CASSSYGTSGRGYNEQFF

V: TRBV29-1
J: TRBJ2-2
CDR3: CSVEDRGGSGELFF

V: TRBV6-5
J: TRBJ1-5
CDR3: CASSPSLGPQHF

V: TRBV25-1
J: TRBJ2-3
CDR3: CASSEQGTDTQYF

V: TRBV11-2
J: TRBJ1-1
CDR3: CASSFYRGMNTEAFF

V: TRBV23-1
J: TRBJ2-7
CDR3: CASSSTGPPYEQYF

V: TRBV30
J: TRBJ1-4
CDR3: CAWSKGPGEKLFF

V: TRBV25-1
J: TRBJ1-1
CDR3: CASSEYRIGVMNTEAFF

V: TRBV27
J: TRBJ2-4
CDR3: CASSNPRAWTSGSGRIAKNIQYF

V: TRBV19
J: TRBJ1-5
CDR3: CASSIGRRGESSNQPQHF

V: TRBV5-8
J: TRBJ1-5
CDR3: CASSLGGYHQPQHF

V: TRBV27
J: TRBJ1-1
CDR3: CASSPPYRQGINTEAFF

V: TRBV11-2
J: TRBJ2-7
CDR3: CASSRGQLASYEQYF

V: TRBV19
J: TRBJ1-5
CDR3: CASSMVPGAGQPQHF

V: TRBV6-4
J: TRBJ1-5
CDR3: CASSRPPEGNQPQHF

V: TRBV15
J: TRBJ2-7
CDR3: CATSTTSNPEQYF

V: TRBV5-3
J: TRBJ2-7
CDR3: CARSPQGSSGGYEQYF

V: TRBV6-1
J: TRBJ1-5
CDR3: CASRDRVLWPQHF

V: TRBV5-1
J: TRBJ2-2
CDR3: CATTAGDNTGELFF

V: TRBV13
J: TRBJ2-5
CDR3: CASSFAQQGIRETQYF

V: TRBV10-2
J: TRBJ2-3
CDR3: CASCLGEGTDTQYF

V: TRBV21-1
J: TRBJ2-7
CDR3: CASSKDRGPDYEQYF

V: TRBV5-6
J: TRBJ2-7
CDR3: CASSDISTGSYEQYF

V: TRBV5-1
J: TRBJ1-3
CDR3: CASSLYPNSVNSGNTIYF

V: TRBV11-2
J: TRBJ2-1
CDR3: CASSFSLSSRASGRNEQFF

V: TRBV19
J: TRBJ1-5
CDR3: CASEPQGTNQPQHF

V: TRBV5-6
J: TRBJ1-3
CDR3: CASSLAGQGGRNTIYF

V: TRBV19
J: TRBJ2-2
CDR3: CASSILGPPRAGELFF

V: TRBV9
J: TRBJ2-7
CDR3: CASSVCRAAYEQYF

V: TRBV14
J: TRBJ2-3
CDR3: CASSQVADLDTDTQYF

V: TRBV5-6
J: TRBJ2-1
CDR3: CASRREVYNEQFF

V: TRBV7-9
J: TRBJ1-2
CDR3: CASSPQGAYGYTF

V: TRBV7-2
J: TRBJ2-3
CDR3: CASSLGKTSSTDTQYF

V: TRBV2
J: TRBJ1-1
CDR3: CVRSRSPRDVNTEAFF

V: TRBV7-6
J: TRBJ2-1
CDR3: CASSFAQGNEQFF

V: TRBV10-3
J: TRBJ1-2
CDR3: CATNLQGDRYGYTF

V: TRBV4-3
J: TRBJ2-3
CDR3: CASSQGRGYGTQYF

V: TRBV7-3
J: TRBJ2-3
CDR3: CASKRHRGTSTDTQYF

V: TRBV5-6
J: TRBJ1-3
CDR3: CASSLATEGSGNTIYF

V: TRBV6-1
J: TRBJ2-7
CDR3: CASSYPIGDSEQYF

V: TRBV6-5
J: TRBJ2-7
CDR3: CASSSSTAIYEQYF

V: TRBV6-5
J: TRBJ1-4
CDR3: CASSYQGTGDEKLFF

V: TRBV28
J: TRBJ1-5
CDR3: CASKSPRDRELNSNQPQHF

V: TRBV28
J: TRBJ2-4
CDR3: CASSEPRLAGQLVKNIQYF

V: TRBV2
J: TRBJ2-3
CDR3: CASRGTGEGTDTQYF

V: TRBV6-4
J: TRBJ1-5
CDR3: CASSDWENQPQHF

V: TRBV9
J: TRBJ2-1
CDR3: CASSANIGGTSYNEQFF

V: TRBV4-1
J: TRBJ2-3
CDR3: CASSQVGLPGGNTQYF

V: TRBV7-6
J: TRBJ2-1
CDR3: CASSFRDRKLDGGHNEQFF